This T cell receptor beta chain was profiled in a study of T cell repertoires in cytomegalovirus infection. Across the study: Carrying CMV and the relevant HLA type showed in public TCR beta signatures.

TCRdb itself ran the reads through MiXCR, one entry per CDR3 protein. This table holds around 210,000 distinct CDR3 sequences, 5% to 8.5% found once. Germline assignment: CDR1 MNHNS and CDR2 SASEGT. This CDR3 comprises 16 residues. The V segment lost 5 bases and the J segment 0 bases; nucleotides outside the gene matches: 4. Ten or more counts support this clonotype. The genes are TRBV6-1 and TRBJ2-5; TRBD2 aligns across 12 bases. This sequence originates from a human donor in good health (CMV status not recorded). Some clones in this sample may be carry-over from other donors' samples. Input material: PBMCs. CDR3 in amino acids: CASSRLAGGYQETQYF. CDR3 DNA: TGTGCCAGCAGTCGTCTAGCGGGGGGGTACCAAGAGACCCAGTACTTC.